The 30 T cell receptor beta chains presented below share a single source sample, sequenced in a study of response to subunit inactivated influenza vaccine. TCRdb ran MiXCR on the RT-PCR reads and lists one entry per CDR3 protein. The table has 500,000 or so distinct CDR3 sequences, about 17% seen once; the top ten hold 3%. The input for sequencing was CD4+ T cells sorted from PBMCs, taken 23 months after vaccination. The source of these receptors is a man between 50 and 75 years old who received an inactivated influenza vaccine.

This clonotype was detected ten times or more. The genes are TRBV5-6 and TRBJ1-1; D is unresolved. This CDR3 contains 11 residues. The germline V and J ends were trimmed by 0 bases and 7 bases, with 4 bases remaining between them. CDR1 and CDR2 (germline): SGHDT, YYEEEE. CDR3 in amino acids: CASSLGVEAFF. CDR3 sequence (DNA): TGTGCCAGCAGCTTGGGAGTTGAAGCTTTCTTT.

In nucleotides, the CDR3 is TGTGCCATCAGTGAACAGGGGGCGCGGGGAAACACCATATATTTT. It is translated as CAISEQGARGNTIYF. The rearrangement links TRBV10-3 to TRBJ1-3; 9 bases fit TRBD1. The V gene's germline CDR1 is ENHRY and CDR2 SYGVKD. This CDR3 spans 15 amino acids. The trim removed 3 bases at V and 4 bases at J, leaving 4 bases unmatched.

The chain has TRBV11-2 and TRBJ2-1; 12 positions match TRBD2. Trimming took 0 bases from V and 3 from J; bases not matched to a gene: 3. Germline V gene sequence: CDR1 SGHAT, CDR2 FQNNGV. The CDR3 covers 17 residues. CDR3 residues: CASSLETSGSLYNEQFF. The CDR3 coding sequence is TGTGCCAGCAGCTTAGAGACTAGCGGGAGTCTCTACAATGAGCAGTTCTTC.

A few counts support this clonotype. This chain joins TRBV5-6 and TRBJ2-7; 10 positions match TRBD1. The CDR3 extends over 17 amino acids. V dropped 0 bases and J dropped 0; count of bases not matched to a gene: 6. The germline CDR1 and CDR2 sequences are SGHDT and YYEEEE. CDR3 region: CASSLEWGQGSSYEQYF. CDR3 in DNA: TGTGCCAGCAGCTTGGAATGGGGACAGGGGAGCTCCTACGAGCAGTACTTC.

The chain joins TRBV28 to TRBJ1-5; no clear D. The germline V and J ends were trimmed by 7 bases and 0 bases, with 10 bases remaining between them. This CDR3 is 14 amino acids long. Germline V gene sequence: CDR1 MDHEN, CDR2 SYDVKM. In DNA, the CDR3 is TGTGCCAGCATGCGGATCTATAGCAATCAGCCCCAGCATTTT. This gives the protein CASMRIYSNQPQHF.

This clonotype has just a few counts. The rearrangement uses TRBV6-2 or TRBV6-3 and TRBJ2-4; D may match TRBD1 or TRBD2 (5 bases each). This CDR3 spans 18 amino acids. Trimming shortened V by 4 bases and J by 2 bases, and 21 bases separated the two germline ends. Germline-derived CDR1 and CDR2 are MNHEY and SVGEGT. CDR3 sequence (DNA): TGTGCCAGCAGTTCCGCCCTTGGGGGAGTGGAGACCAAAAACATTCAGTACTTC. Translation gives CASSSALGGVETKNIQYF.

In its sample, this clonotype was seen many times. The chain carries TRBV7-2 and TRBJ2-7; TRBD2 is a possible D gene (5 bases). Per germline, CDR1 SGHTA and CDR2 FQGNSA. V shed 5 bases and J shed 7 bases, with 15 bases lying between them. The CDR3 runs 13 residues. The CDR3 bases are TGTGCCAGCAGCACCCGCGCGAGGGTAGAGCAGTACTTC. It codes for CASSTRARVEQYF.

The chain is built from TRBV5-1 and TRBJ2-5; TRBD2 matches at 7 bases. V gave up 0 bases and J gave up 2 bases; unmatched junction bases: 4. The CDR3 is made up of 15 amino acids. Per the germline V gene, CDR1 is SGHRS and CDR2 is YFSETQ. CDR3 bases: TGCGCCAGCAGCTTGGGTATTAGCGGGCAAGAGACCCAGTACTTC. Protein product: CASSLGISGQETQYF.

Only a few counts were recorded for this clonotype. V and J are TRBV5-1 and TRBJ1-3, with 7 bases lining up with TRBD1. The CDR3 spans 14 residues. J was trimmed by 0 bases and V by 3 bases; bases with no gene match: 0. Germline V CDR1 and CDR2: SGHRS, YFSETQ. CDR3 in amino acids: CASSWDSSGNTIYF. The CDR3 nucleotides are TGCGCCAGCAGCTGGGACAGCTCTGGAAACACCATATATTTT. The full variable domain, its missing parts supplied by reference TRBV5-1 and TRBJ1-3, is KAGVTQTPRYLIKTRGQQVTLSCSPISGHRSVSWYQQTPGQGLQFLFEYFSETQRNKGNFPGRFSGRQFSNSRSEMNVSTLELGDSALYLCASSWDSSGNTIYFGEGSWLTVV.

The chain combines TRBV5-1 with TRBJ2-2, with D perhaps being TRBD1 or TRBD2 (7 bases each). Germline CDR1 SGHRS, CDR2 YFSETQ. CDR3 length equals 15 residues. Trimming removed 4 bases from V and 5 bases from J, with 15 bases in between. The DNA of the CDR3 is TGCGCCAGCAGCCAGACAGGGAGGGGGACCGGGGAGCTGTTTTTT. Residues: CASSQTGRGTGELFF.

The sample holds many counts of this clonotype. This sequence joins TRBV28 and TRBJ1-2; the D is unclear. The CDR3 has 14 amino acids. Per germline, CDR1 MDHEN and CDR2 SYDVKM. The V and J ends lost 1 base and 2 bases respectively, with 8 bases between them. Written as DNA, the CDR3 is TGTGCCAGCAGTTTATCGAGAGGGAACTATGGCTACACCTTC. This gives the protein CASSLSRGNYGYTF.

This clonotype was counted many times. V usage is TRBV20-1 and J usage is TRBJ1-2; TRBD1 might be the D (6 bases). Germline CDR1 is DFQATT and CDR2 is SNEGSKA (reference sequence). The CDR3 sequence is 13 residues long. Trimming took off 6 bases at V and 2 bases at J, with 13 bases between the two ends. CDR3 nucleotide sequence: TGCAGTGCCCCCCCGGACAGCAACTATGGCTACACCTTC. This sequence encodes CSAPPDSNYGYTF.

This clonotype appeared a few times. The genes are TRBV24-1 and TRBJ2-1; tentative D call: TRBD1 (6 bases). Trimming took 9 bases from V and 3 from J, leaving 17 bases between them. Germline CDR1 KGHDR, CDR2 SFDVKD. This CDR3 has 15 amino acids. CDR3 DNA sequence: TGTGCCACCTCCCCGACCGGGACAAACTACAATGAGCAGTTCTTC. This encodes CATSPTGTNYNEQFF.

This clonotype turned up a few times. The rearrangement links TRBV7-9 to TRBJ2-4; D is unclear. Germline lookup yields CDR1 SEHNR and CDR2 FQNEAQ (reference sequence). The V and J ends lost 2 bases and 9 bases respectively, with 11 bases between them. This CDR3 comprises 13 residues. The CDR3 sequence: CASSLKGTGIQYF. CDR3 nucleotide sequence: TGTGCCAGCAGCTTAAAGGGTACGGGCATTCAGTACTTC.

This chain links TRBV12-3 or TRBV12-4 with TRBJ1-1; a weak D match, TRBD1 (5 bases). This CDR3 contains 15 residues. Trimming pared 4 bases from V and 4 bases from J, leaving 16 bases between. For the CDR3, the DNA is TGTGCCAGCAGTTACTCCCCCCTGGGACCCACTGAAGCTTTCTTT. This sequence encodes CASSYSPLGPTEAFF.

The chain carries TRBV10-3 and TRBJ2-1; tentatively, D is TRBD2 (6 bases). Per germline, CDR1 ENHRY and CDR2 SYGVKD. The CDR3 is 17 residues long. V lost 6 bases, J lost 0 bases, and 18 bases lay in between. CDR3 region: CAIRGGNEGISYNEQFF. CDR3 nucleotides: TGTGCCATCAGGGGAGGCAATGAGGGAATCTCCTACAATGAGCAGTTCTTC.

A few counts support this clonotype. The chain carries TRBV10-3 and TRBJ1-5; no reliable D call. Germline CDR1 is ENHRY and CDR2 is SYGVKD. Trimming left V 3 bases short and J 3 bases short, with 15 bases between. The length of the CDR3 is 16 residues. CDR3 loop: CAISDPGNLHNQPQHF. The CDR3 DNA is TGTGCCATCAGTGACCCCGGGAACCTACACAATCAGCCCCAGCATTTT.

V usage is TRBV20-1 and J usage is TRBJ2-1; D is unclear. The length of the CDR3 is 10 residues. Per the germline V gene, CDR1 is DFQATT and CDR2 is SNEGSKA (reference sequence). V lost 4 bases, J lost 11 bases, and 9 bases lay in between. The DNA of the CDR3 is TGCAGTGCTAACCGGGTTCAGCAGTTCTTC. This translates into CSANRVQQFF.

This clonotype was counted between two and nine times. This sequence joins TRBV28 and TRBJ2-3, with 9 bases matching TRBD1. With 3 bases clipped from V and 2 bases from J, the junction kept 6 bases outside the gene matches. The CDR3 sequence is 16 residues long. Per germline, CDR1 MDHEN and CDR2 SYDVKM. CDR3 bases: TGTGCCAGCAGTTTTTATACAGGGGGCTCCACAGATACGCAGTATTTT. Encoded protein: CASSFYTGGSTDTQYF.

In its sample, this clonotype was seen a few times. The genes are TRBV2 and TRBJ1-3; D ambiguous. V was clipped by 0 bases and J by 4 bases, with 1 base between them. The length of the CDR3 is 12 residues. CDR1 is SNHLY, CDR2 FYNNEI, per germline. CDR3 sequence reads: CASSEAGNTIYF. The CDR3 bases are TGTGCCAGCAGTGAAGCGGGAAACACCATATATTTT.

This clonotype appeared a few times. The rearrangement joins TRBV12-3 or TRBV12-4 to TRBJ1-1; D perhaps matches TRBD1 (5 bases). Trimming stripped 7 bases from V and 2 bases from J, with 17 bases between. CDR3 length: 15 residues. The CDR3 nucleotides are TGTGCCAGCAATACACCTGGAGGGGTTAACACTGAAGCTTTCTTT. Translation: CASNTPGGVNTEAFF.

This clonotype was picked up a small number of times. The chain carries TRBV5-1 and TRBJ2-7, with D possibly being TRBD1 or TRBD2 (6 bases each). Deletions cut 6 bases from V and 4 bases from J, with 20 bases between. The CDR3 contains 15 residues. The germline CDR1 and CDR2 sequences are SGHRS and YFSETQ. This CDR3 reads CASTDSSGGGYEQYF. Written as DNA, the CDR3 is TGCGCCAGCACCGATTCATCCGGGGGCGGTTACGAGCAGTACTTC.

The V gene is TRBV7-9, the J gene TRBJ2-6; perhaps TRBD2 as D (5 bases). Germline-derived CDR1 and CDR2 are SEHNR and FQNEAQ (reference sequence). There are 17 residues in the CDR3. The V end lost 1 base, the J end lost 0 bases, and 10 bases lay between the germline ends. CDR3 nucleotides: TGTGCCAGCAGCTTAGGAGGGTCACCCTCTGGGGCCAACGTCCTGACTTTC. It specifies CASSLGGSPSGANVLTF.

This clonotype was seen only a few times. The V gene is TRBV5-1, the J gene TRBJ2-1, with D tentatively TRBD1 (5 bases). Germline V lookup: CDR1 SGHRS, CDR2 YFSETQ. V was pared by 2 bases and J by 3 bases, with 9 bases between. The CDR3 contains 14 residues. CDR3 region: CASSLGHDYNEQFF. The DNA of the CDR3 is TGCGCCAGCAGCTTAGGACACGACTACAATGAGCAGTTCTTC.

This clonotype was observed a few times. This chain links TRBV2 with TRBJ2-1, with D tentatively TRBD1 (5 bases). This CDR3 is 13 amino acids long. Germline assignment: CDR1 SNHLY and CDR2 FYNNEI. Trimming pared 6 bases from V and 3 bases from J, leaving 9 bases between. The CDR3 nucleotides read TGTGCCAGCAGAAAGGACAACTACAATGAGCAGTTCTTC. It translates to CASRKDNYNEQFF.

This clonotype occurred a few times. The chain combines TRBV4-2 with TRBJ2-3; 13 bases agree with TRBD2. The length of the CDR3 is 17 residues. The V segment lost 3 bases and the J segment 2 bases; nucleotides outside the gene matches: 5. CDR1 and CDR2 (germline): LGHNA, YNFKEQ. In nucleotides, the CDR3 is TGTGCCAGCAGCCAGGAACTAGCGGGAGGGGACACAGATACGCAGTATTTT. It translates to CASSQELAGGDTDTQYF.

There are a few counts of this clonotype. The V gene is TRBV10-1, the J gene TRBJ1-2; 8 bases are shared with TRBD1. This CDR3 contains 14 residues. Germline values: CDR1 WNHNN, CDR2 SYGVQD (reference sequence). V was pared by 3 bases and J by 4 bases, with 4 bases of the junction left unmatched. The DNA for the CDR3 is TGCGCCAGCAGTGACGGGACAGGCGTCTATGGCTACACCTTC. Amino acids: CASSDGTGVYGYTF.

This sequence joins TRBV29-1 and TRBJ2-3, with D possibly called TRBD1 or TRBD2 (5 bases each). The CDR3 covers 11 residues. Looked up from germline, CDR1 is SQVTM and CDR2 is ANQGSEA. The CDR3 region has the DNA TGCAGTGCCCCGTGGGGGAAAACGCAGTATTTT. Protein sequence: CSAPWGKTQYF.

This clonotype was seen just once. The rearrangement joins TRBV11-2 to TRBJ2-1; D remains ambiguous. Per germline, CDR1 SGHAT and CDR2 FQNNGV. V gave up 0 bases and J gave up 0 bases, with 6 bases separating them. This CDR3 contains 15 residues. The CDR3 DNA follows: TGTGCCAGCAGCTTAGATCGTCCCTCCTACAATGAGCAGTTCTTC. Translating gives CASSLDRPSYNEQFF.

This rearrangement joins TRBV5-1 to TRBJ2-1; 10 nucleotides agree with TRBD1. The CDR3 length is 16 residues. Germline V gene sequence: CDR1 SGHRS, CDR2 YFSETQ. V gave up 0 bases and J gave up 4 bases; unmatched junction bases: 4. CDR3 coding DNA: TGCGCCAGCAGCTTGGGGGGGACAGGGGTATACAATGAGCAGTTCTTC. Protein: CASSLGGTGVYNEQFF.